This entry lists 13 T cell receptor beta chains sequenced from one sample in a study of cytomegalovirus exposure and HLA in healthy donors. Primers for the PCR totalled 60 Vbeta and 13 Jbeta. This table comes from immunoSEQ multiplex PCR, and its TCRdb copy is limited to in-frame clones, with some not included. The data hold fewer than 250,000 clones, with roughly 74% observed a single time. What was sequenced was PBMCs. The receptors shown here come from a woman aged 30 to 39 in good health and CMV-seropositive.

The chain is built from TRBV19 and TRBJ1-2; tentatively, D is TRBD1 (5 bases). Trimming took 3 bases from V and 6 from J, leaving 14 bases between them. The CDR3 has 14 amino acids. Germline loops: CDR1 LNHDA, CDR2 SQIVND (reference sequence). CDR3 in amino acids: CASSMYQGPDGYTF. CDR3 nucleotides: TGTGCCAGTAGTATGTATCAGGGTCCGGATGGCTACACCTTC.

The chain is built from TRBV5-1 and TRBJ1-2; 10 bases map to TRBD1. From germline, CDR1 is SGHRS and CDR2 YFSETQ. The length of the CDR3 is 16 residues. Trimming removed 1 base from V and 6 bases from J; junction bases left unmatched: 9. The CDR3 DNA reads as TGCGCCAGCAGCTTGTTACCCGGGACAGGGGAAAATGGCTACACCTTC. Amino acids: CASSLLPGTGENGYTF.

This clone was found once. The rearrangement uses TRBV18 and TRBJ1-2; D remains ambiguous. CDR3 length: 13 residues. The germline V and J ends were trimmed by 3 bases and 3 bases, with 8 bases remaining between them. The germline CDR1 and CDR2 sequences are KGHSH and LQKENI. The CDR3 DNA follows: TGTGCCAGCTCACCCACTTCTGACTATGGCTACACCTTC. Translation: CASSPTSDYGYTF.

The chain recombines TRBV9 with TRBJ2-1; 12 nucleotides line up with TRBD2. Germline loops: CDR1 SGDLS, CDR2 YYNGEE. Losses at the gene ends were 4 bases for V and 12 bases for J; bases not matched to a gene: 8. This CDR3 contains 14 residues. CDR3 residues: CASSPGTSGPTQFF. The CDR3 bases are TGTGCCAGCAGCCCTGGGACTAGCGGGCCGACGCAGTTCTTC.

The genes are TRBV7-9 and TRBJ1-2, with D possibly TRBD1 on 5 matching bases. Germline-derived CDR1 and CDR2 are SEHNR and FQNEAQ (reference sequence). There are 15 residues in the CDR3. V was trimmed by 5 bases and J by 6 bases, leaving 19 bases between them. CDR3 sequence: CASSQTAAKGNGYTF. CDR3 nucleotides: TGTGCCAGCAGCCAGACGGCAGCGAAGGGGAATGGCTACACCTTC.

V usage is TRBV11-2 and J usage is TRBJ2-1; 9 nucleotides line up with TRBD2. The junction had 11 bases not matched to a gene; V was cut back by 4 bases and J by 10 bases. The germline gives CDR1 SGHAT, CDR2 FQNNGV. There are 15 residues in the CDR3. The CDR3 here is CASSSKRGAQGEQFF. In nucleotides, the CDR3 is TGTGCCAGCAGCTCGAAGCGGGGGGCTCAGGGGGAGCAGTTCTTC.

This chain connects TRBV19 to TRBJ1-1; 7 bases are a match to TRBD1. The CDR3 has 17 amino acids. V lost 5 bases, J lost 4 bases, and 16 bases stayed unmatched. CDR1 is LNHDA and CDR2 is SQIVND in the germline V gene (reference sequence). The CDR3 here is CASSPLARQGGRTEAFF. In DNA form, the CDR3 reads TGTGCCAGTAGTCCTCTCGCTCGACAGGGAGGACGCACTGAAGCTTTCTTT.

This chain links TRBV28 with TRBJ1-5; D unresolved. In germline, CDR1 is MDHEN, CDR2 SYDVKM. Between the trimmed V and J ends, which lost 6 bases and 7 bases, there was a span of 10 bases. This CDR3 has 12 amino acids. The CDR3 region is CASRTREQPQHF. The CDR3 DNA follows: TGTGCCAGCAGGACACGCGAGCAGCCCCAGCATTTT.

The V gene is TRBV4-1, the J gene TRBJ1-2; no definite D call. This CDR3 is built from 14 residues. CDR1 MGHRA and CDR2 YSYEKL come from the germline V gene. Trimming removed 3 bases from V and 7 bases from J, with 15 bases in between. CDR3 in DNA: TGCGCCAGCAGCCATATAGACCCAAGGAGTGGCTACACCTTC. The encoded protein is CASSHIDPRSGYTF.

This clone came up a few times. V usage is TRBV5-4 and J usage is TRBJ1-1; 7 nucleotides agree with TRBD1. Per the germline V gene, CDR1 is SGHNT and CDR2 is YYREEE (reference sequence). The CDR3 spans 16 residues. Losses at the gene ends were 0 bases for V and 10 bases for J; bases not matched to a gene: 15. Here the CDR3 reads CASSLGPISGGLAAFF. In DNA form, the CDR3 reads TGTGCCAGCAGCTTGGGCCCGATATCAGGGGGGCTCGCAGCTTTCTTT.

To note about this clone: Other DNA sequences from this sample encode an identical CDR3 as well. This chain uses TRBV7-3 with TRBJ2-1; unclear D gene. The germline CDR1 and CDR2 sequences are SGHTA and FQGTGA. V lost 0 bases and J lost 2, with 2 bases in between. The CDR3 sequence is 13 residues long. In DNA form, the CDR3 reads TGTGCCAGCAGCTTAACCACCTACAATGAGCAGTTCTTC. Translating gives CASSLTTYNEQFF.

V and J are TRBV2 and TRBJ2-7; D possibly corresponds to TRBD1 (5 bases). This CDR3 spans 13 amino acids. Germline V lookup: CDR1 SNHLY, CDR2 FYNNEI. V shed 4 bases and J shed 3 bases, with 10 bases lying between them. Here the CDR3 reads CASSGQGNYEQYF. CDR3 sequence (DNA): TGTGCCAGCAGTGGTCAGGGTAACTACGAGCAGTACTTC.

This clone has just one count. This chain links TRBV7-2 with TRBJ2-5; the match to TRBD2 covers 7 bases. The length of the CDR3 is 15 residues. CDR1 is SGHTA and CDR2 is FQGNSA in the germline V gene. V lost 3 bases, J lost 1 base, and 5 bases stayed unmatched. The CDR3 here is CASSFDGTIQETQYF. DNA of the CDR3: TGTGCCAGCAGCTTTGACGGGACTATCCAAGAGACCCAGTACTTC.